The 7 T cell receptor beta chains given below trace back to one sample, sequenced in a study of T cell changes during pregnancy in multiple sclerosis. TCRdb's table, derived via immunoSEQ multiplex PCR, lists solely in-frame clones and lacks some. The sample has roughly 72,000 clones, about 90% seen once; the top ten hold about 1%. Sequenced material: peripheral blood, taken in the first trimester of pregnancy. Receptors originate from a female donor in good health, enrolled as a control in a pregnancy study.

The chain has TRBV25-1 and TRBJ1-2, with no clear D. V lost 4 bases, J lost 4 bases, and 7 bases lay in between. The length of the CDR3 is 12 residues. Germline-derived CDR1 and CDR2 are MGHDK and SYGVNS. CDR3 nucleotides: TGTGCCAGCAGTGTAGATAGCTATGGCTACACCTTC. Protein sequence: CASSVDSYGYTF.

The V and J genes are TRBV6-4 and TRBJ2-1; a possible D gene is TRBD2 (5 bases). Germline V gene lookup returns CDR1 MRHNA and CDR2 SNTAGT. CDR3 length equals 14 residues. V was clipped by 6 bases and J by 6 bases, with 15 bases between them. The CDR3 DNA is TGTGCCAGCAGGGTAAGCGGCGGTAGCAATGAGCAGTTCTTC. Its translation is CASRVSGGSNEQFF.

This clone came up a few times. The genes are TRBV6-1 and TRBJ1-5; the D is unclear. V was cut by 7 bases and J by 5 bases, with 18 bases left in between. Germline assignment: CDR1 MNHNS and CDR2 SASEGT. This CDR3 is 15 amino acids long. CDR3 sequence reads: CASTWGGYRDQPQHF. CDR3 nucleotide sequence: TGTGCCAGCACCTGGGGAGGCTATCGGGATCAGCCCCAGCATTTT.

The chain couples TRBV6-5 to TRBJ2-5; D remains ambiguous. This CDR3 has 11 residues. V gave up 6 bases and J gave up 10 bases, with 12 bases separating them. Germline CDR1 reads MNHEY; CDR2 reads SVGAGI. CDR3 sequence (DNA): TGTGCCAGCAGGCACATTGGTGGCCAGTACTTC. As protein: CASRHIGGQYF.

The genes are TRBV14 and TRBJ2-6, with unresolved D. The length of the CDR3 is 17 residues. CDR1 and CDR2 from the germline V gene are SGHDN and FVKESK. Trimming cost V 0 bases and J 0 bases, with 9 bases left between them. DNA for the CDR3: TGTGCCAGCAGCCAAGATATTATATCCTCTGGGGCCAACGTCCTGACTTTC. Translated, it gives CASSQDIISSGANVLTF.

The V and J genes are TRBV6-4 and TRBJ2-1; 10 positions agree with TRBD2. V gave up 6 bases and J gave up 7 bases; unmatched junction bases: 6. Germline V gene sequence: CDR1 MRHNA, CDR2 SNTAGT. The CDR3 is made up of 14 amino acids. In DNA, the CDR3 is TGTGCCAGCAGCGTTAGCGGGAGGTATAATGAGCAGTTCTTC. Translated: CASSVSGRYNEQFF.

The V call is TRBV19, the J call TRBJ1-4; TRBD1 agrees at 9 bases. Germline V gene lookup returns CDR1 LNHDA and CDR2 SQIVND (reference sequence). Losses at the gene ends were 6 bases for V and 5 bases for J; bases not matched to a gene: 4. The CDR3 is 14 amino acids. The CDR3 DNA follows: TGTGCCAGTAGGTGGGACAGGGCGAATGAAAAACTGTTTTTT. It is translated as CASRWDRANEKLFF.